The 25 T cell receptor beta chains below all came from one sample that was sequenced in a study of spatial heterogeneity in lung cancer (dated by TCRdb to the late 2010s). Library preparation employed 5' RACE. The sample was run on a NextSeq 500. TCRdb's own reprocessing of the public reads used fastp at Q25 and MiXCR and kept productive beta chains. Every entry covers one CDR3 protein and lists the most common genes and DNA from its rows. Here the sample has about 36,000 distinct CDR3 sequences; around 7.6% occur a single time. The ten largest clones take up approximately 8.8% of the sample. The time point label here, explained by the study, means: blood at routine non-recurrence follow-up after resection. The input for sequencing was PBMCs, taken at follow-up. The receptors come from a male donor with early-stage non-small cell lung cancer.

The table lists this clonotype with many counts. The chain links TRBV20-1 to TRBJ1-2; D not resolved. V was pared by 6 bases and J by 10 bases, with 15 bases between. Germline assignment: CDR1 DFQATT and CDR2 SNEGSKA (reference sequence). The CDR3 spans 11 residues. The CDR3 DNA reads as TGCAGTGCCCAACGCGAAGTCGACTACACCTTC. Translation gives CSAQREVDYTF.

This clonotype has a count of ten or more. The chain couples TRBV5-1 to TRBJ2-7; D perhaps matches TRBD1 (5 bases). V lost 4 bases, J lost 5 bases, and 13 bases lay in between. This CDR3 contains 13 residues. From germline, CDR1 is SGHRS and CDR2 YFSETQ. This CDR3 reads CASSPVGVHEQYF. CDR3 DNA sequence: TGCGCCAGCAGCCCCGTAGGGGTCCACGAGCAGTACTTC.

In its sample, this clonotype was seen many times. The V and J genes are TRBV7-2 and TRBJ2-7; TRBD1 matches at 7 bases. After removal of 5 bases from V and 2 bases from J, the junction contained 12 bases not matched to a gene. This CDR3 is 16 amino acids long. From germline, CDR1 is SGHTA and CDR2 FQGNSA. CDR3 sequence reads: CASSVQGSDSTYEQYF. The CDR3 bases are TGTGCCAGCAGCGTACAGGGGTCGGACTCCACCTACGAGCAGTACTTC.

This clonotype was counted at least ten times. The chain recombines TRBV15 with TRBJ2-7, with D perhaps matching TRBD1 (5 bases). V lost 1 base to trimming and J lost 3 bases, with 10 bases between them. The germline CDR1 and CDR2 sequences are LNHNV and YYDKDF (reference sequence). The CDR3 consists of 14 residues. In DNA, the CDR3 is TGTGCCACCAGCAGAGGTAGGCAGGGCTACGAGCAGTACTTC. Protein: CATSRGRQGYEQYF.

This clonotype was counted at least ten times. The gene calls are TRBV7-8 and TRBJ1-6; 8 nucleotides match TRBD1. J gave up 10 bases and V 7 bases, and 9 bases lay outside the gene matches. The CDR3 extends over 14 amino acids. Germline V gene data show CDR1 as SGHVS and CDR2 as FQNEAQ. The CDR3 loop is CASTPGTGVSPLHF. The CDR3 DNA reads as TGTGCCAGCACCCCGGGGACAGGCGTGTCACCCCTCCACTTT. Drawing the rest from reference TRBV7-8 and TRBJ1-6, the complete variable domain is GAGVSQSPRYKVAKRGQDVALRCDPISGHVSLFWYQQALGQGPEFLTYFQNEAQLDKSGLPSDRFFAERPEGSVSTLKIQRTQQEDSAVYLCASTPGTGVSPLHFGNGTRLTVT.

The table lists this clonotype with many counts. CDR3 sequence: CSVEGTGDYNEQFF. The CDR3 DNA follows: TGCAGCGTTGAGGGGACAGGGGACTACAATGAGCAGTTCTTC. V is TRBV29-1 and J is TRBJ2-1; 10 nucleotides agree with TRBD1. V shed 3 bases and J 3 bases; nucleotides not matched to a gene: 2. Germline lookup yields CDR1 SQVTM and CDR2 ANQGSEA. The CDR3 sequence is 14 residues long.

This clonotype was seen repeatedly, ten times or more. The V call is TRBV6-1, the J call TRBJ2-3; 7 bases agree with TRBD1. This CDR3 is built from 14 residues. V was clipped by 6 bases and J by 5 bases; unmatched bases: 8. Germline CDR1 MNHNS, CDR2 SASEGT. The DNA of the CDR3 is TGTGCCAGCAGCTCGACAGGGTCAGGAGATACGCAGTATTTT. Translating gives CASSSTGSGDTQYF.

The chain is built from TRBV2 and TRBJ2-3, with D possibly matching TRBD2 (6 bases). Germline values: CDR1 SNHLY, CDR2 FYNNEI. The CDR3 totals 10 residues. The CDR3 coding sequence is TGTGCAGAAGGGCAGGGAGGTCAGTATTTT. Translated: CAEGQGGQYF.

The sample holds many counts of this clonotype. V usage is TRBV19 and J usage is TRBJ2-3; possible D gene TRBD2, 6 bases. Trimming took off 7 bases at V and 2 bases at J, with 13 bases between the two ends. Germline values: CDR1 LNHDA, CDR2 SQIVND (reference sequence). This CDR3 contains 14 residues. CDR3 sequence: CASTPGVHTDTQYF. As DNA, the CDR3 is TGTGCCAGTACCCCGGGGGTTCACACAGATACGCAGTATTTT.

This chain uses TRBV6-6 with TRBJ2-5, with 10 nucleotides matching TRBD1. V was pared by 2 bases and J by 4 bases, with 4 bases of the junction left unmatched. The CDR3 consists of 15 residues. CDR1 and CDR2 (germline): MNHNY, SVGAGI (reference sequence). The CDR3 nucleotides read TGTGCCAGCAGTTACGGGACAGGGGCTCCAGAGACCCAGTACTTC. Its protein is CASSYGTGAPETQYF.

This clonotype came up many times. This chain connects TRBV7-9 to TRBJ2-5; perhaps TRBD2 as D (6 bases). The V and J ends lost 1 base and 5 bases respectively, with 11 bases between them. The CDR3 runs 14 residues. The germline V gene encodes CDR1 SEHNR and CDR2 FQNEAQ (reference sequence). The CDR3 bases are TGTGCCAGCAGCTTAGTATCGGGGGAGGAGACCCAGTACTTC. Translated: CASSLVSGEETQYF. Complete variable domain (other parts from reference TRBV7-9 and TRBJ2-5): DTGVSQNPRHKITKRGQNVTFRCDPISEHNRLYWYRQTLGQGPEFLTYFQNEAQLEKSRLLSDRFSAERPKGSFSTLEIQRTEQGDSAMYLCASSLVSGEETQYFGPGTRLLVL.

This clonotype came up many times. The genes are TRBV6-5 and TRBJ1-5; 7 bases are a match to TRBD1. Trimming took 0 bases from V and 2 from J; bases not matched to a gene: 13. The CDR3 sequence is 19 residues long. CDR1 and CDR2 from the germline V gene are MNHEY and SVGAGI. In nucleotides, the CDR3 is TGTGCCAGCAGTTACTCGCAGGGGGTTGGCCTGGAGCGCAATCAGCCCCAGCATTTT. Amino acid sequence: CASSYSQGVGLERNQPQHF.

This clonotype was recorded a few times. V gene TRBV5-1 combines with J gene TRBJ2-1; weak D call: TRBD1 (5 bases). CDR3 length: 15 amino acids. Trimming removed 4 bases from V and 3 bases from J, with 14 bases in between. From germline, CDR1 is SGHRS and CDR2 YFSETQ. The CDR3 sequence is CASSPEQVLYNEQFF. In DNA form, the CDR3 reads TGCGCCAGCAGCCCCGAACAGGTTCTCTACAATGAGCAGTTCTTC.

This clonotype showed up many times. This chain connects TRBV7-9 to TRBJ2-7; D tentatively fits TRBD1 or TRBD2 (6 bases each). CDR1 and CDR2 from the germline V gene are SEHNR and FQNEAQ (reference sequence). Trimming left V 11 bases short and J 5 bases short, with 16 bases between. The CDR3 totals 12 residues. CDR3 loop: CAPGAGDDEQYF. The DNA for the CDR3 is TGTGCCCCGGGGGCAGGCGATGACGAGCAGTACTTC.

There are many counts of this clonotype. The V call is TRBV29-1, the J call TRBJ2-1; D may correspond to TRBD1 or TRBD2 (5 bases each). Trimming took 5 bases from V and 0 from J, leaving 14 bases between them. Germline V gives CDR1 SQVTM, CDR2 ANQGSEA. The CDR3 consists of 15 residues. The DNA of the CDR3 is TGCAGCGTTTCGCATGGGGGAAGCTCCTACAATGAGCAGTTCTTC. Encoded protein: CSVSHGGSSYNEQFF.

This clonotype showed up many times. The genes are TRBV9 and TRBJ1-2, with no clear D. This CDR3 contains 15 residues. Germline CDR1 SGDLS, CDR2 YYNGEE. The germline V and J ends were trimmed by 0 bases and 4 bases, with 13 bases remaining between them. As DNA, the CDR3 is TGTGCCAGCAGCGTAGCAGACACCGAGTTCTATGGCTACACCTTC. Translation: CASSVADTEFYGYTF. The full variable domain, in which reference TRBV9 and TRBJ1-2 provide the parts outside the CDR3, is DSGVTQTPKHLITATGQRVTLRCSPRSGDLSVYWYQQSLDQGLQFLIQYYNGEERAKGNILERFSAQQFPDLHSELNLSSLELGDSALYFCASSVADTEFYGYTFGSGTRLTVV.

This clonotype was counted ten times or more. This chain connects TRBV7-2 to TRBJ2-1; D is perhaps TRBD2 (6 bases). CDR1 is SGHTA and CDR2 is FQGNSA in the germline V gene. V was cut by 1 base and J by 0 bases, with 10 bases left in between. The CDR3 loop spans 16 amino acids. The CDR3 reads CASSLGRGSSYNEQFF. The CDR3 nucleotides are TGTGCCAGCAGCTTAGGCCGGGGGAGCTCCTACAATGAGCAGTTCTTC.

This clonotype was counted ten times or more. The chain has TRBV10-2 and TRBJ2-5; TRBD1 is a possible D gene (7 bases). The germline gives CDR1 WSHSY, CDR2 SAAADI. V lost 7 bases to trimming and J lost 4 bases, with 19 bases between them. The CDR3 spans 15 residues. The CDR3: CASTRGQGGGETQYF. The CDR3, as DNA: TGCGCCAGCACCCGGGGTCAGGGGGGTGGAGAGACCCAGTACTTC.

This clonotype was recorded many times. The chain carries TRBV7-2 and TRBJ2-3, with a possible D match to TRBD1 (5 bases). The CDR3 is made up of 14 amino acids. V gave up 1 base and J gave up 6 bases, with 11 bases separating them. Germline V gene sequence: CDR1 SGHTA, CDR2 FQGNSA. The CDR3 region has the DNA TGTGCCAGCAGCTTAGTCCAGGGAACCGATACGCAGTATTTT. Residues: CASSLVQGTDTQYF.

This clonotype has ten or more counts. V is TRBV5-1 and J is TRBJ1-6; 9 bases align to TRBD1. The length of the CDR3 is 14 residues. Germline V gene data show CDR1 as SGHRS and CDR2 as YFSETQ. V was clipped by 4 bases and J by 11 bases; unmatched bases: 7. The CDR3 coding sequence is TGCGCCAGCAGCACCGGACAGGGGTCTGCACCCCTCCACTTT. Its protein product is CASSTGQGSAPLHF.

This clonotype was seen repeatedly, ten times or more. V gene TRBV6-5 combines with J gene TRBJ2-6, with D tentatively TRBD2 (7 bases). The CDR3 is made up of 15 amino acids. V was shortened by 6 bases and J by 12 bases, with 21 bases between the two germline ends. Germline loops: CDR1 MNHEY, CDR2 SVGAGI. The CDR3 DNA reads TGTGCCAGCAGAGGGGGGGACAAGGGCTCGACCGTCCTGACTTTC. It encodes CASRGGDKGSTVLTF.

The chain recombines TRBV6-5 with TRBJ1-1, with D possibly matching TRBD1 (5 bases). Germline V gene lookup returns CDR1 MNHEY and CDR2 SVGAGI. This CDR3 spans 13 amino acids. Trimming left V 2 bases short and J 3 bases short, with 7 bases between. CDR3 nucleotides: TGTGCCAGCAGTTACGCGGGGGACACTGAAGCTTTCTTT. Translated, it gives CASSYAGDTEAFF.

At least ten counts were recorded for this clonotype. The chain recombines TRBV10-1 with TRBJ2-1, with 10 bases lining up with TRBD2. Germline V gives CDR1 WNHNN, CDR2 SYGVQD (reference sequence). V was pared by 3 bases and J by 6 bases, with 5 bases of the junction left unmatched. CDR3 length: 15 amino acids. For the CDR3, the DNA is TGCGCCAGCAGTGATGCCAGCGGGGGGGCCAATGAGCAGTTCTTC. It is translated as CASSDASGGANEQFF.

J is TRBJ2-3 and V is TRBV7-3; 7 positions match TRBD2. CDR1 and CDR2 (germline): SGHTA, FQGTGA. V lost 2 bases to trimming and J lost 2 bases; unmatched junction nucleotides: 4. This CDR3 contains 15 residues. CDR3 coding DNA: TGTGCCAGCAGCTTAGGACTAGGCGTCACAGATACGCAGTATTTT. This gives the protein CASSLGLGVTDTQYF.

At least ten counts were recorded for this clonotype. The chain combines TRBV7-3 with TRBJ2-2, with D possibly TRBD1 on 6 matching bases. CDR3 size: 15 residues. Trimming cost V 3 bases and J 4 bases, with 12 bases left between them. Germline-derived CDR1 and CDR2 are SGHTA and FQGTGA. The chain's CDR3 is CASSLRQVPTGELFF. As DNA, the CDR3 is TGTGCCAGCAGCTTGAGACAGGTCCCCACCGGGGAGCTGTTTTTT.